Described below is a single T cell receptor beta chain sequence and its context. The target antigen is unknown. Compared with germline, one end of the junction differs, possibly owing to a read error. These data are taken from a study of CD8+CD57+ T cells in acquired aplastic anemia. Study overall: The average for DNA from sorted CD4+ and CD8+ cells was approximately 3.2 ug.

In patients chosen for sequencing, flow cytometry had shown CD8+CD57+ cell expansion. Patients uniformly had severe acquired aplastic anemia. Genomic DNA constituted the template upon which TCR beta VDJ and CDR3 profiling was performed. Via MiXCR, TCRdb re-called the reads, giving one row per CDR3 protein. The profile shows some 160,000 distinct CDR3 sequences, more than 45% of them singletons. This CDR3 spans 14 amino acids. Germline V gene sequence: CDR1 ENHRY, CDR2 SYGVKD. Findings and limits, study-wide: Comparison of patients with controls identified approximately 28 shared CD8+ CDR3 sequences.

This receptor was identified in a human donor with aplastic anemia. The chain couples TRBV10-3 to TRBJ2-7; unclear D gene. The material sequenced was sorted CD4+, CD8+, or CD8+CD57+ T cells (not recorded which) from PBMCs. The chain's CDR3 is CAISEAGDSHEQYF. In nucleotides, the CDR3 is TGTGCCATCAGCGAGGCAGGAGACTCCCACGAGCAGTACTTC.